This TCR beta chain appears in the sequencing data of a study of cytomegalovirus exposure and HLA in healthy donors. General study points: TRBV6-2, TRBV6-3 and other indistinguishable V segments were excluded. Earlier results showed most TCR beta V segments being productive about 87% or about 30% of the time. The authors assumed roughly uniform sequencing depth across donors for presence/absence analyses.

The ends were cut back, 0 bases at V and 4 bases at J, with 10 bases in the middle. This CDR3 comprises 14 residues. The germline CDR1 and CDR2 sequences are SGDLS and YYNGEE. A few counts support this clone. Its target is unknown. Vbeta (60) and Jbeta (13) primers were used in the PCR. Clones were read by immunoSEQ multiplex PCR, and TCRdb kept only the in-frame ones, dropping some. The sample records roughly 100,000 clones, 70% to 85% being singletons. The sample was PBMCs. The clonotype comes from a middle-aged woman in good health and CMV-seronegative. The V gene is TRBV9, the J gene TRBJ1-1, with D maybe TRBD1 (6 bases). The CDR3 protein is CASSVEGGITEAFF. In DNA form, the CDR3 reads TGTGCCAGCAGCGTAGAGGGGGGGATCACTGAAGCTTTCTTT.